This record covers a single T cell receptor (beta chain). Its antigen remains unknown. CDR1 is LGHNA and CDR2 is YNFKEQ in the germline V gene. CDR3 length: 17 amino acids. Trimming took 3 bases from V and 0 from J; bases not matched to a gene: 4. The sample belongs to a study of OX40 agonist ivuxolimab in advanced cancers. Broader study findings: Averaged across samples, CD8+ T cells carried more expanded clones than CD4+ did.

Libraries were prepared by immunoSEQ multiplex PCR; TCRdb keeps only in-frame clonotypes and omits some of them. The sample lists 65,000 to 95,000 clones; 80% to 90% were seen once. This receptor was taken from an adult with an advanced solid tumor such as melanoma, head and neck, liver or kidney cancer. V gene TRBV4-2 combines with J gene TRBJ2-6; TRBD2 matches 8 bases. The sequences come from CD4+ or CD8+ T cells sorted from blood, collected in a trial of the OX40 agonist ivuxolimab. The CDR3 protein is CASSQRLATSGANVLTF. The CDR3 nucleotides read TGTGCCAGCAGCCAGCGACTAGCGACCTCTGGGGCCAACGTCCTGACTTTC.